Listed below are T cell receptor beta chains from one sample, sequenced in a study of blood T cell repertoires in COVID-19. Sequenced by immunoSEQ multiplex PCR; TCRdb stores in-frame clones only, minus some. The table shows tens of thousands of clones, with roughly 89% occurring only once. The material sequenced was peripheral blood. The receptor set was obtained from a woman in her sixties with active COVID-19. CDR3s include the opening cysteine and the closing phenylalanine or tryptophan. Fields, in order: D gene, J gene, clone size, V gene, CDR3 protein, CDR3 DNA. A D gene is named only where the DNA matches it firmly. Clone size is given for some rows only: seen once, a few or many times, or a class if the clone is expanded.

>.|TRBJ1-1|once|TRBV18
CASSTAPGAEAFF
TGTGCCAGCTCAACCGCCCCGGGGGCTGAAGCTTTCTTT
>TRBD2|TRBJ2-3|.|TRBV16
CASSLSSGNTDTQYF
TGTGCCAGCAGTCTGTCTAGCGGGAACACAGATACGCAGTATTTT
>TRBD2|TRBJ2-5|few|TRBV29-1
CSVGSLAGLPGETQYF
TGCAGCGTCGGATCCTTAGCGGGACTCCCGGGGGAGACCCAGTACTTC
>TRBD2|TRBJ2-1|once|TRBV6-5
CASSSTSGRYNEQFF
TGTGCCAGCAGCTCTACTAGCGGGAGGTACAATGAGCAGTTCTTC
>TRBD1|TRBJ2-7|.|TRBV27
CASSGLITGGFLYEQYF
TGTGCCAGCAGTGGGCTGATAACAGGGGGCTTTTTGTACGAGCAGTACTTC
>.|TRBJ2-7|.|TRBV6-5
CASSRTGGEYF
TGTGCCAGCAGTAGAACAGGGGGGGAGTACTTC
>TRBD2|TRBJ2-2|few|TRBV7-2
CASSWGLAGAGGELFF
TGTGCCAGCAGCTGGGGACTAGCGGGAGCGGGCGGGGAGCTGTTTTTT
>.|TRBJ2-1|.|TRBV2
CASSEEALSSYNEQFF
TGTGCCAGCAGTGAAGAAGCGCTAAGCTCCTACAATGAGCAGTTCTTC
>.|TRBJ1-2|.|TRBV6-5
CASRHDGVYGYTF
TGTGCCAGCAGACATGACGGAGTCTATGGCTACACCTTC
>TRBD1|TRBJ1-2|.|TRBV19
CATTDRQGIYGYTF
TGTGCCACTACTGACAGACAGGGAATCTATGGCTACACCTTC
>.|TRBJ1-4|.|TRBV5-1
CASSLGTGTTNEKLFF
TGCGCCAGCAGCCTGGGGACGGGAACAACTAATGAAAAACTGTTTTTT
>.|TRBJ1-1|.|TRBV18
CASSPQTRGTEAFF
TGTGCCAGCTCACCTCAAACAAGAGGGACTGAAGCTTTCTTT
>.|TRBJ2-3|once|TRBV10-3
CAISDGGRTDTQYF
TGTGCCATCAGTGATGGCGGTCGCACAGATACGCAGTATTTT
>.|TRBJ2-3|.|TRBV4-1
CASSQDPTDTQYF
TGCGCCAGCAGCCAAGACCCGACAGATACGCAGTATTTT
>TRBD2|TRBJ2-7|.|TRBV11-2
CASTDTSGGWYEQYF
TGTGCCAGCACCGATACTAGCGGAGGGTGGTACGAGCAGTACTTC
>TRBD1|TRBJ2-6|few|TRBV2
CASSGTGGFGANVLTF
TGTGCCAGCAGTGGGACAGGGGGCTTTGGGGCCAACGTCCTGACTTTC
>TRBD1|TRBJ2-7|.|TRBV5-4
CASSQRTGSYEQYF
TGTGCCAGCAGCCAAAGGACAGGATCCTACGAGCAGTACTTC
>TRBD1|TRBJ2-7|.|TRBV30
CAWSPGRMQGAVNEQYF
TGTGCCTGGAGTCCAGGTAGAATGCAGGGGGCTGTAAACGAGCAGTACTTC
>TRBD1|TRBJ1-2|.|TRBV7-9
CASSLGGQGAEGYTF
TGTGCCAGCAGCCTCGGAGGGCAGGGGGCAGAGGGCTACACCTTC
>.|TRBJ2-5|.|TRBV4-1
CASSHPEVAETQYF
TGCGCCAGCAGCCACCCCGAGGTAGCAGAGACCCAGTACTTC
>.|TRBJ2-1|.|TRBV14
CASSQDRAGVHEQFF
TGTGCCAGCAGCCAAGACCGGGCCGGGGTCCATGAGCAGTTCTTC
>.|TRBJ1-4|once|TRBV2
CASRIQDSSNEKLFF
TGTGCCAGCCGTATACAGGACAGTTCTAATGAAAAACTGTTTTTT
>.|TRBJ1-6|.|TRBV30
CAWSASSNSPLHF
TGTGCCTGGAGTGCGAGTAGCAATTCACCCCTCCACTTT
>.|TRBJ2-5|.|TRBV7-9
CASSPHWGGQETQYF
TGTGCCAGCAGCCCACACTGGGGCGGCCAAGAGACCCAGTACTTC
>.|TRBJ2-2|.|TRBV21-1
CTLQGADTGELFF
TGTACACTACAGGGGGCCGACACCGGGGAGCTGTTTTTT
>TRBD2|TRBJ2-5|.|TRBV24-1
CATSLGLAGGETQYF
TGTGCCACCAGCCTCGGACTAGCGGGAGGGGAGACCCAGTACTTC
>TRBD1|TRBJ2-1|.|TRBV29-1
CSVDWTGDENEQFF
TGCAGCGTCGATTGGACAGGGGATGAGAATGAGCAGTTCTTC
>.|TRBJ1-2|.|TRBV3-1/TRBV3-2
CASSQDGTATINGYTF
TGTGCCAGCAGCCAAGATGGTACAGCCACGATCAATGGCTACACCTTC